This is a list of T cell receptor beta chains from one sample in a study of blood T cell repertoires in COVID-19. Sequencing was performed with immunoSEQ multiplex PCR; in TCRdb, only in-frame clones are kept and a portion is missing. The table lists more than 150,000 clones, about 93% of them singletons. The sequenced material came from peripheral blood. Every receptor here comes from a man younger than 45 with COVID-19, enrolled during active disease. Both conserved end residues are trimmed from each CDR3. Clone size is given for some rows only: seen once, a few or many times, or a class if the clone is expanded.

V gene	J gene	clone size	CDR3 protein
TRBV9	TRBJ1-1	.	ASSVGRGQGVLGTEAF
TRBV4-1	TRBJ1-2	.	ASSPSSGVNYGYT
TRBV6-5	TRBJ1-3	.	ASSLDSAGNTIY
TRBV5-4	TRBJ1-2	.	ASSRLGGPANYGYT
TRBV30	TRBJ1-5	.	AWREQGVSQPQH
TRBV5-1	TRBJ2-1	once	ASSLTSGAYNEQF
TRBV6-5	TRBJ2-4	.	ASSYGTPGGNIQY
TRBV10-2	TRBJ2-3	.	ASRLAGGPTDTQY
TRBV6-2/TRBV6-3	TRBJ1-1	.	ASSYSVGQGRLDTEAF
TRBV7-9	TRBJ2-1	once	ASSSQGKTIYNEQF
TRBV2	TRBJ1-5	.	ASRDRESNQPQH
TRBV30	TRBJ1-2	.	AWSPTGGEGYT
TRBV6-2/TRBV6-3	TRBJ1-4	.	ASSPTYRVGNEKLF
TRBV11-3	TRBJ2-2	.	ASSLDRETGELF
TRBV2	TRBJ2-1	few	ASSGIRVPYNEQF
TRBV2	TRBJ2-2	.	ASSEDAGGTGELF
TRBV11-1	TRBJ2-5	once	ASSFSGSTRETQY
TRBV7-6	TRBJ2-3	.	ASSPQRGGTVMADTQY
TRBV12-3/TRBV12-4	TRBJ1-2	.	ASSLGQAGGYT
TRBV28	TRBJ2-7	.	ASVGTSGPSEQY
TRBV5-1	TRBJ1-1	.	ASRTGLTTEAF
TRBV3-1/TRBV3-2	TRBJ2-7	.	ASRPGLAVSYEQY
TRBV2	TRBJ1-5	many	ASSFTGDQPQH
TRBV5-1	TRBJ2-3	.	ASSLGTGLTDTQY
TRBV5-4	TRBJ1-4	.	ASSSTGVGNEKLF
TRBV5-1	TRBJ1-1	.	ASSFGTRNTEAF
TRBV27	TRBJ1-1	.	ASSSGSEGNTEAF
TRBV7-3	TRBJ2-2	.	ASSQQTGSAGELF
TRBV7-3	TRBJ1-5	.	ASSPDSDQPQH
TRBV7-9	TRBJ2-7	.	ASGLRAYEQY
TRBV18	TRBJ1-3	.	ASSLTGGPTGNTIY
TRBV5-4	TRBJ2-1	.	ASSFGTVQNEQF
TRBV11-2	TRBJ1-4	once	ASRHGPQDEKLF
TRBV5-1	TRBJ2-2	.	ASRGAADTGELF
TRBV5-4	TRBJ1-2	.	ASRPPDRLNYGYT
TRBV5-5	TRBJ2-5	.	ASSLGQGEETQY
TRBV7-6	TRBJ2-7	.	ASSLGGQGNYEQY
TRBV12-5	TRBJ2-7	.	ASGPGGLGEQY
TRBV7-9	TRBJ1-6	once	ASSLVAGKNSPLH
TRBV10-2	TRBJ1-3	.	ASSAGNSGNTIY
TRBV27	TRBJ1-5	.	ASSPLVSADQPQH
TRBV18	TRBJ1-2	.	ASSEREHRGWGNT
TRBV5-4	TRBJ2-1	.	ASSEGTSGNEQF
TRBV7-9	TRBJ1-3	.	ASSLVTAGNTIY
TRBV13	TRBJ1-2	.	ASSLGGTGFYGYT
TRBV27	TRBJ1-5	.	ASRILDRGVIVSNQPQH
TRBV19	TRBJ1-1	.	ASSTPLPGGAGNTEAF
TRBV5-6	TRBJ1-2	.	ASSLTGVNYGYT
TRBV28	TRBJ1-2	.	ASSERQGAVGYT